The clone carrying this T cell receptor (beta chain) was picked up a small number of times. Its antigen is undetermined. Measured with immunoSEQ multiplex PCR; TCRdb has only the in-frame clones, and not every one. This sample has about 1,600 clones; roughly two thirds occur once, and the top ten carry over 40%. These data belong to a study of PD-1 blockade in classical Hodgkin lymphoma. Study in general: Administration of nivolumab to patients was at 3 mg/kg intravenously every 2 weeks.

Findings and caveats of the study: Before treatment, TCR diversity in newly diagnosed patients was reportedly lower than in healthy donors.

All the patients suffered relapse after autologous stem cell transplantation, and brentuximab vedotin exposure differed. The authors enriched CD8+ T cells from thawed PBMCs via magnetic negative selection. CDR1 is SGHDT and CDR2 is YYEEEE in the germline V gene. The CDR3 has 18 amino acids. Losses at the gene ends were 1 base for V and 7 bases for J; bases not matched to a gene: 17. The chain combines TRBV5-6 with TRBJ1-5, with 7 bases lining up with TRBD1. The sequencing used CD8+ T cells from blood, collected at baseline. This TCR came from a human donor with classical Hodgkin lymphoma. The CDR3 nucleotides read TGTGCCAGCAGCTTGAGTCGTGGAAGGGGGCCGCGGGAACAGCCCCAGCATTTT. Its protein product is CASSLSRGRGPREQPQHF.